One and the same sample provided the 25 T cell receptor beta chains below, sequenced in a study of shared clonotypes between healthy human individuals. This table comes from immunoSEQ multiplex PCR, and its TCRdb copy is limited to in-frame clones, with some not included. The sample lists about 1.9 million clones, 93% occurring once. Positive CCR7 selection of CD45RO-negative cells yielded the naive CD8 cells, and terminally differentiated effector memory CD45RA+ cells were excluded. Material: naive CD8+ T cells from PBMCs. The source is a man aged 18 to 30 in good health. Some clones in this sample may be carry-over from other donors' samples.

This chain uses TRBV19 with TRBJ2-7; a weak D match, TRBD1 (5 bases). Trimming pared 6 bases from V and 3 bases from J, leaving 12 bases between. Looked up from germline, CDR1 is LNHDA and CDR2 is SQIVND (reference sequence). This CDR3 spans 13 amino acids. The CDR3 sequence is CASSLTAGYEQYF. As DNA, the CDR3 is TGTGCCAGTAGCCTGACAGCCGGCTACGAGCAGTACTTC. Combining the CDR3 with reference TRBV19 and TRBJ2-7 gives the whole variable domain DGGITQSPKYLFRKEGQNVTLSCEQNLNHDAMYWYRQDPGQGLRLIYYSQIVNDFQKGDIAEGYSVSREKKESFPLTVTSAQKNPTAFYLCASSLTAGYEQYFGPGTRLTVT.

The V call is TRBV28, the J call TRBJ2-7; 10 bases line up with TRBD2. V gave up 5 bases and J gave up 6 bases; unmatched junction bases: 10. The germline V gene has CDR1 MDHEN and CDR2 SYDVKM. The CDR3 runs 15 residues. The CDR3 nucleotides read TGTGCCAGCAGTCCCGTAGCGGGAGGCTTTGTCGAGCAGTACTTC. Its protein is CASSPVAGGFVEQYF.

The chain carries TRBV29-1 and TRBJ1-1; tentatively, D is TRBD1 (6 bases). Germline V lookup: CDR1 SQVTM, CDR2 ANQGSEA. Trimming removed 4 bases from V and 5 bases from J, with 14 bases in between. The CDR3 has 13 residues. The CDR3 nucleotides are TGCAGCGTTGTTGGGGGGCTGGTGACTGAAGCTTTCTTT. It is translated as CSVVGGLVTEAFF.

V gene TRBV2 combines with J gene TRBJ2-7, with TRBD2 matching 13 bases. CDR1 and CDR2 (germline): SNHLY, FYNNEI. The ends lost 8 bases at V and 4 bases at J; junction bases unmatched: 8. The CDR3 spans 15 residues. The CDR3 coding sequence is TGTGCCAGCGTGGGACTAGCGGGGTCTCGGTACGAGCAGTACTTC. It is translated as CASVGLAGSRYEQYF.

The chain couples TRBV25-1 to TRBJ2-2, with TRBD2 identical over 9 bases. The CDR3 length is 16 residues. V dropped 2 bases and J dropped 5; count of bases not matched to a gene: 6. Looked up from germline, CDR1 is MGHDK and CDR2 is SYGVNS. CDR3 sequence: CASSERGGARTGELFF. The CDR3 coding sequence is TGTGCCAGCAGTGAACGCGGGGGGGCGCGGACCGGGGAGCTGTTTTTT.

The CDR3 nucleotides read TGTGCCATCAGTCAGCGGGGGAACAATGAGCAGTTCTTC. This translates into CAISQRGNNEQFF. The chain has TRBV10-3 and TRBJ2-1, with 8 nucleotides matching TRBD2. The V gene's germline CDR1 is ENHRY and CDR2 SYGVKD. The CDR3 has 13 amino acids. The V and J ends lost 5 bases and 5 bases, in that order; junction bases with no gene match: 2.

A word on this clone: This CDR3 is also generated by other DNA sequences in the sample. The chain recombines TRBV7-9 with TRBJ1-1; D unresolved. The CDR3 extends over 12 amino acids. V gave up 1 base and J gave up 6 bases, with 6 bases separating them. Germline CDR1 SEHNR, CDR2 FQNEAQ (reference sequence). For the CDR3, the DNA is TGTGCCAGCAGCTTAGGAGGCCCTGAAGCTTTCTTT. It codes for CASSLGGPEAFF. The full variable domain, with the rest looked up from reference TRBV7-9 and TRBJ1-1, is DTGVSQNPRHKITKRGQNVTFRCDPISEHNRLYWYRQTLGQGPEFLTYFQNEAQLEKSRLLSDRFSAERPKGSFSTLEIQRTEQGDSAMYLCASSLGGPEAFFGQGTRLTVV.

This clone has more than one count but fewer than ten. This chain links TRBV9 with TRBJ1-1; D is unresolved. Germline CDR1 reads SGDLS; CDR2 reads YYNGEE. CDR3 length equals 14 residues. The V and J ends lost 4 bases and 1 base respectively, with 11 bases between them. The CDR3, as DNA: TGTGCCAGCAGCAACCGGGATAGGAACACTGAAGCTTTCTTT. It yields the protein CASSNRDRNTEAFF.

CDR3: CASSPHRGNYGYTF. DNA of the CDR3: TGTGCCAGCAGTCCGCACAGGGGGAACTATGGCTACACCTTC. V is TRBV27 and J is TRBJ1-2, with 8 bases identical to TRBD1. From germline, CDR1 is MNHEY and CDR2 SMNVEV (reference sequence). The length of the CDR3 is 14 residues. With 5 bases clipped from V and 2 bases from J, the junction kept 4 bases outside the gene matches.

The chain is built from TRBV18 and TRBJ1-2; 11 nucleotides match TRBD1. The germline CDR1 and CDR2 sequences are KGHSH and LQKENI. This CDR3 spans 15 amino acids. V lost 2 bases and J lost 8; bases outside the gene matches: 7. The CDR3 DNA reads TGTGCCAGCTCACCATCGGACAGGGGGCAGTGGGGCTACACCTTC. Encoded protein: CASSPSDRGQWGYTF.

The J gene is TRBJ2-3, the V gene TRBV5-1; 8 bases align to TRBD1. The CDR3 runs to 16 residues. CDR1 and CDR2 (germline): SGHRS, YFSETQ. After removal of 0 bases from V and 0 bases from J, the junction contained 3 bases not matched to a gene. The chain's CDR3 is CASSLGTGFSTDTQYF. The CDR3 DNA reads TGCGCCAGCAGCTTGGGGACAGGGTTCAGCACAGATACGCAGTATTTT.

The chain carries TRBV5-6 and TRBJ1-1, with a tentative D call TRBD1 (6 bases). V was trimmed by 2 bases and J by 5 bases, leaving 16 bases between them. The CDR3 sequence is 15 residues long. Germline CDR1 is SGHDT and CDR2 is YYEEEE. In DNA, the CDR3 is TGTGCCAGCAGCTTTCTTACAGGGAAAGGGACTGAAGCTTTCTTT. Translating gives CASSFLTGKGTEAFF.

This chain links TRBV7-8 with TRBJ2-2; maybe TRBD1 (6 bases). The CDR3 sequence is 15 residues long. The ends were cut back, 3 bases at V and 3 bases at J, with 11 bases in the middle. CDR1 is SGHVS and CDR2 is FQNEAQ in the germline V gene. The CDR3 loop is CASSLNREYTGELFF. As DNA, the CDR3 is TGTGCCAGCAGCTTGAACAGGGAGTACACCGGGGAGCTGTTTTTT.

A word on this clone: Other DNA sequences in this sample translate to the same CDR3. The genes are TRBV5-1 and TRBJ2-7, with D perhaps matching TRBD2 (6 bases). Trimming removed 4 bases at V and 2 bases at J, with 13 bases between. The length of the CDR3 is 14 residues. CDR1 and CDR2 from the germline V gene are SGHRS and YFSETQ. CDR3 region: CASSHRDSPYEQYF. Here the CDR3 DNA reads TGCGCCAGCAGCCACCGGGACTCTCCCTACGAGCAGTACTTC.

This chain connects TRBV6-5 to TRBJ1-1, with D perhaps TRBD1 (5 bases). V was shortened by 2 bases and J by 6 bases, with 16 bases between the two germline ends. The CDR3 covers 15 residues. Germline CDR1 is MNHEY and CDR2 is SVGAGI. Here the CDR3 reads CASSYDEGMSAEAFF. CDR3 DNA: TGTGCCAGCAGTTACGATGAGGGGATGAGCGCTGAAGCTTTCTTT.

The rearrangement joins TRBV5-8 to TRBJ1-5; D is ambiguous. Germline V gene data show CDR1 as SGHTS and CDR2 as YDEGEE. V was cut by 4 bases and J by 6 bases, with 8 bases left in between. The CDR3 sequence is 12 residues long. Here the CDR3 reads CASSGVGQPQHF. CDR3 nucleotide sequence: TGTGCCAGCAGCGGAGTCGGTCAGCCCCAGCATTTT.

The rearrangement uses TRBV28 and TRBJ1-2; maybe TRBD1 (6 bases). This CDR3 is 18 amino acids long. V lost 4 bases, J lost 5 bases, and 26 bases lay in between. Germline CDR1 reads MDHEN; CDR2 reads SYDVKM. CDR3 nucleotide sequence: TGTGCCAGCAGTTCTCCCGTTGTGGGGTGGGGGCGCATTTATGGCTACACCTTC. Amino acids: CASSSPVVGWGRIYGYTF.

The table lists this clone with many counts. This chain joins TRBV29-1 and TRBJ2-1; D might be TRBD2 (6 bases). Germline V gene lookup returns CDR1 SQVTM and CDR2 ANQGSEA. V was clipped by 6 bases and J by 8 bases, with 26 bases between them. The CDR3 contains 16 residues. CDR3 region: CSVGLVGTAFRYEQFF. In nucleotides, the CDR3 is TGCAGCGTCGGACTCGTTGGGACTGCTTTCCGGTATGAGCAGTTCTTC.

The V gene is TRBV6-6, the J gene TRBJ1-1; possible D gene TRBD1, 6 bases. Germline-derived CDR1 and CDR2 are MNHNY and SVGAGI (reference sequence). V shed 6 bases and J shed 4 bases, with 15 bases lying between them. This CDR3 contains 14 residues. The CDR3 nucleotides read TGTGCCAGCAGCGCAAGGGGACAACTCACTGAAGCTTTCTTT. Its translation is CASSARGQLTEAFF.

The chain carries TRBV25-1 and TRBJ2-5; TRBD2 matches at 9 bases. In germline, CDR1 is MGHDK, CDR2 SYGVNS. The CDR3 covers 16 residues. After removal of 1 base from V and 3 bases from J, the junction contained 6 bases not matched to a gene. The CDR3 loop reads CASSEWVAGVEETQYF. The CDR3 coding sequence is TGTGCCAGCAGTGAATGGGTAGCGGGAGTGGAAGAGACCCAGTACTTC.

This clone was recorded only once. V gene TRBV6-4 combines with J gene TRBJ2-7, with a possible D match to TRBD2 (6 bases). V was shortened by 7 bases and J by 7 bases, with 26 bases between the two germline ends. Germline loops: CDR1 MRHNA, CDR2 SNTAGT. The CDR3 spans 16 residues. CDR3 bases: TGTGCCAGCACCTTAGATCCCGGGACTCCACCCCGGGAGCAGTACTTC. It codes for CASTLDPGTPPREQYF.

The genes are TRBV2 and TRBJ2-3, with 8 bases matching TRBD1. V lost 7 bases and J lost 5; bases outside the gene matches: 11. From germline, CDR1 is SNHLY and CDR2 FYNNEI. This CDR3 spans 15 amino acids. The CDR3 sequence: CASTRRHRGEDTQYF. The DNA of the CDR3 is TGTGCCAGCACCCGCCGGCACAGGGGGGAAGATACGCAGTATTTT.

J is TRBJ2-7 and V is TRBV7-8; D possibly matches TRBD1 or TRBD2 (5 bases each). The CDR3 covers 16 residues. CDR1 is SGHVS, CDR2 FQNEAQ, per germline. Trimming took 5 bases from V and 0 from J, leaving 17 bases between them. The CDR3 loop is CASSPAEGPSSYEQYF. Written as DNA, the CDR3 is TGTGCCAGCAGCCCAGCAGAGGGGCCCTCCTCCTACGAGCAGTACTTC.

This chain uses TRBV4-3 with TRBJ2-7; 7 nucleotides line up with TRBD2. Germline lookup yields CDR1 LGHNA and CDR2 YSLEER. The V and J ends lost 1 base and 3 bases, in that order; junction bases with no gene match: 9. The CDR3 has 16 residues. This CDR3 is CASSQGWRESYYEQYF. The DNA of the CDR3 is TGCGCCAGCAGCCAAGGGTGGCGGGAGAGCTACTACGAGCAGTACTTC.

This clone came up once. The chain carries TRBV29-1 and TRBJ2-7; D might be TRBD2 (6 bases). Germline CDR1 reads SQVTM; CDR2 reads ANQGSEA. The V end lost 7 bases, the J end lost 3 bases, and 13 bases lay between the germline ends. This CDR3 region has 12 residues. CDR3 in DNA: TGCAGCGCCCGGACTACCGACTACGAGCAGTACTTC. Its translation: CSARTTDYEQYF.